Sequencing of this T cell receptor (beta chain) was carried out in a study of OX40 agonist ivuxolimab in advanced cancers. As for the study in general: Ivuxolimab, an agonistic anti-OX40 (CD134) antibody, was given to patients. The dose-escalation cohort had hepatocellular carcinoma, melanoma, renal cell or head and neck cancer. Three partial responders included one hepatocellular carcinoma patient and two cutaneous melanoma patients.

The V gene lost 2 bases and the J gene lost 3 bases, with 4 bases spanning the gap. The V gene's germline CDR1 is SEHNR and CDR2 FQNEAQ (reference sequence). The CDR3 is 12 residues long. Repertoires were generated with immunoSEQ multiplex PCR, while TCRdb's copy carries only in-frame clones and drops some. The sample holds 80,000 to 100,000 clones, around 85% seen once. This clonotype was obtained from an adult with an advanced solid tumor such as melanoma, head and neck, liver or kidney cancer. The rearrangement links TRBV7-9 to TRBJ1-2; D is unresolved. The sample here was CD4+ or CD8+ T cells sorted from blood, taken in a trial of the OX40 agonist ivuxolimab. The CDR3 loop reads CASSLTDYGYTF. DNA of the CDR3: TGTGCCAGCAGCTTAACCGACTATGGCTACACCTTC.